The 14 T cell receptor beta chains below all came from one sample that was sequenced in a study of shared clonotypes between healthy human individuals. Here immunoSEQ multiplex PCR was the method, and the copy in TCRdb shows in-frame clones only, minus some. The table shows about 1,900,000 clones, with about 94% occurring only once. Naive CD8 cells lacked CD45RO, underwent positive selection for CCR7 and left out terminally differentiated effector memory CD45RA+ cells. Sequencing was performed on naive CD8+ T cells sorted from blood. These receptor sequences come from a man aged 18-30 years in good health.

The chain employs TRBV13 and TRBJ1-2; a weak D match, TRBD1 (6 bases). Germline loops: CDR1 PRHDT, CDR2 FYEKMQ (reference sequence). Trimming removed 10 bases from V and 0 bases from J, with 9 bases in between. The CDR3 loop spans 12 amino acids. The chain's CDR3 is CATPGANYGYTF. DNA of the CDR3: TGTGCCACCCCAGGGGCTAACTATGGCTACACCTTC.

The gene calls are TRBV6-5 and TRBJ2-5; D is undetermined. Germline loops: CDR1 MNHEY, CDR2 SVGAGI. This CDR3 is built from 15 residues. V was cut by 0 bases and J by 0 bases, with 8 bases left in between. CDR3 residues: CASSYSNAHQETQYF. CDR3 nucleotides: TGTGCCAGCAGTTACTCGAACGCGCACCAAGAGACCCAGTACTTC.

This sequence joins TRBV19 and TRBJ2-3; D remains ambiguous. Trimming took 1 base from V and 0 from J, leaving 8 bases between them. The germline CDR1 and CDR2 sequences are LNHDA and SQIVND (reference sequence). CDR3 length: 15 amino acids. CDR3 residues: CASSIGGSSTDTQYF. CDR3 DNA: TGTGCCAGTAGTATAGGAGGCAGTAGCACAGATACGCAGTATTTT.

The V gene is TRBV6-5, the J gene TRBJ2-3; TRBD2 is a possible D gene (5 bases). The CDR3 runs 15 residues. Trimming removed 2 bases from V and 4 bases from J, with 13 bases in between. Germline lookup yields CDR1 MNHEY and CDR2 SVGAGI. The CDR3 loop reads CASSYHRGQADTQYF. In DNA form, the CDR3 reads TGTGCCAGCAGTTACCACCGGGGTCAGGCAGATACGCAGTATTTT.

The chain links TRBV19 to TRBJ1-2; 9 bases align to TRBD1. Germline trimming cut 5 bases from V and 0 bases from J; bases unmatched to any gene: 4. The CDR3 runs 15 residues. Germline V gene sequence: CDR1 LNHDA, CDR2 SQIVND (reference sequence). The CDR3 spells CASSARDRANYGYTF. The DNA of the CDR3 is TGTGCCAGTAGTGCCCGGGACAGGGCTAACTATGGCTACACCTTC. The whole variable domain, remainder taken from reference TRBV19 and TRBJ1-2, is DGGITQSPKYLFRKEGQNVTLSCEQNLNHDAMYWYRQDPGQGLRLIYYSQIVNDFQKGDIAEGYSVSREKKESFPLTVTSAQKNPTAFYLCASSARDRANYGYTFGSGTRLTVV.

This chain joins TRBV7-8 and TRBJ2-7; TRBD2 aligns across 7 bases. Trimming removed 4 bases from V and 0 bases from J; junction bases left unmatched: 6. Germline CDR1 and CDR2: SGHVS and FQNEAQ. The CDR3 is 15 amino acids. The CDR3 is CASSSGLPVSYEQYF. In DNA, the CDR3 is TGTGCCAGCAGCTCGGGACTACCCGTCTCCTACGAGCAGTACTTC. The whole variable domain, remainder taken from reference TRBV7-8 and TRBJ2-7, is GAGVSQSPRYKVAKRGQDVALRCDPISGHVSLFWYQQALGQGPEFLTYFQNEAQLDKSGLPSDRFFAERPEGSVSTLKIQRTQQEDSAVYLCASSSGLPVSYEQYFGPGTRLTVT.

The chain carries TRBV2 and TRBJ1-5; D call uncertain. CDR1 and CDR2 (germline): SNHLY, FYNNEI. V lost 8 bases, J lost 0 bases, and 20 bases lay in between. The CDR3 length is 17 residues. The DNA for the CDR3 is TGTGCCAGCTTGGAGACCGCCGATACTTATAGCAATCAGCCCCAGCATTTT. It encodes CASLETADTYSNQPQHF.

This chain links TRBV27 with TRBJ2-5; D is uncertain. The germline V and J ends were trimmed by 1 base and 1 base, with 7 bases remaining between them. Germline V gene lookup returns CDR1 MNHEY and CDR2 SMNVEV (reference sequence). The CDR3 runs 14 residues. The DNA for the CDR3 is TGTGCCAGCAGTTTATTGCACAGCCAAGAGACCCAGTACTTC. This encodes CASSLLHSQETQYF.

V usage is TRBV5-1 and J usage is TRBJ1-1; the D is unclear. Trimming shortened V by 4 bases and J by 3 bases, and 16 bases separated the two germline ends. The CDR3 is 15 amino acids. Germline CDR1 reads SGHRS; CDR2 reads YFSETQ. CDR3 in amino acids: CASSPVGNSYTEAFF. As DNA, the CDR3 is TGCGCCAGCAGCCCGGTGGGCAACTCTTACACTGAAGCTTTCTTT.

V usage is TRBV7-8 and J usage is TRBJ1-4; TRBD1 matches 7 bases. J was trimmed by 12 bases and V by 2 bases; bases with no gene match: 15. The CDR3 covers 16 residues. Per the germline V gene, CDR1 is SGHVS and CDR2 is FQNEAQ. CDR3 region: CASSLIDGRGRGELFF. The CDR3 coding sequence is TGTGCCAGCAGCTTAATAGACGGCAGGGGGAGGGGAGAACTGTTTTTT.

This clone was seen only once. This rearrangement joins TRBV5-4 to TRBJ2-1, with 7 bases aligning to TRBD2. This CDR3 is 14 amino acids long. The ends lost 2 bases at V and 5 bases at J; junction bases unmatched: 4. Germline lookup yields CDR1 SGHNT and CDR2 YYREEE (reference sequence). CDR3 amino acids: CASSFAGVNNEQFF. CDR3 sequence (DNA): TGTGCCAGCAGCTTCGCGGGAGTCAACAATGAGCAGTTCTTC.

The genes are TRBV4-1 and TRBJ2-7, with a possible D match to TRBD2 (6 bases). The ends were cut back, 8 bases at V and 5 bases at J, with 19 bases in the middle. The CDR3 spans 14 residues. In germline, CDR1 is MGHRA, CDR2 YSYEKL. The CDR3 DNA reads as TGCGCCAGCCGCGAGTCCGGGAGAGAGGACGAGCAGTACTTC. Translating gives CASRESGREDEQYF.

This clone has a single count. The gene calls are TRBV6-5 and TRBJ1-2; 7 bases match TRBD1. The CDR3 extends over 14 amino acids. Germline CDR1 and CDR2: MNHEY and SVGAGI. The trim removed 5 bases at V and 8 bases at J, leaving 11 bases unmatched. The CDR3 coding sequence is TGTGCCAGCAGTCCCATTCGGGGACAGAGGGGCTACACCTTC. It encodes CASSPIRGQRGYTF.

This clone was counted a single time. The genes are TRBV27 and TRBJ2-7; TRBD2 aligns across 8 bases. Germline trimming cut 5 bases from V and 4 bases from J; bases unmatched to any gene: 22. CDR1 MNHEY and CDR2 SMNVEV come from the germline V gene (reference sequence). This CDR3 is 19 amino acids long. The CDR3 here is CASSPTGPQGPSGSYEQYF. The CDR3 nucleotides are TGTGCCAGCAGTCCGACCGGGCCTCAGGGACCGAGCGGGAGTTACGAGCAGTACTTC.